This T cell receptor (beta chain) appears in the sequencing data of a study of cytomegalovirus exposure and HLA in healthy donors. Study details: The Caucasian-associated ancestry cluster contained 81% of the approximately 390 genotyped donors. General observations from the study: A later analysis showed TCR association rates differing by HLA locus, peaking at DRB1 and lowest at HLA-C.

CDR1 is MNHNS and CDR2 is SASEGT in the germline V gene. The CDR3 spans 15 residues. The ends were cut back, 3 bases at V and 1 base at J, with 12 bases in the middle. Concerning this clone itself: Its target is unknown.

The PCR was carried out with 60 Vbeta primers and 13 Jbeta primers. Assay used: immunoSEQ multiplex PCR; TCRdb lists only in-frame clones, some missing. The table includes some 150,000 clones, under 80% detected once. This rearrangement joins TRBV6-1 to TRBJ1-2; D is possibly TRBD1 (5 bases). The sequenced material came from PBMCs. This clonotype was sampled from a man younger than 45 in good health and CMV-seronegative. The DNA of the CDR3 is TGTGCCAGCAGTGATAAGGGGTTCCTTAACTATGGCTACACCTTC. This codes for CASSDKGFLNYGYTF.